Detailed here is one T cell receptor (beta chain). The antigen is unknown. Each of the donors was a healthy adult who was HIV-negative and had not had a recent acute infection or vaccination. There are 13 residues in the CDR3. V gave up 0 bases and J gave up 5 bases, with 8 bases separating them. Germline V gene sequence: CDR1 MNHNY, CDR2 SVGAGI (reference sequence). This entry is derived from a study of shared clonotypes between healthy human individuals. Study context: The donor pool was made up of a couple of women and a few men aged 18 to 49. Whole-study results and caveats: Among donors, sharing of clonotypes was expected to be affected by sequencing depth.

Libraries were prepared by immunoSEQ multiplex PCR; TCRdb keeps only in-frame clonotypes and omits some of them. Among about 980,000 clones, about three quarters were seen once, and the ten largest hold nearly 1.5%. This sequence joins TRBV6-6 and TRBJ2-7; D not certain. This TCR came from a man aged 18-30 years in good health. Sequencing was done on a sample of memory CD4+ T cells sorted from blood. Indicated subset: CD45RA-negative fraction. For the CDR3, the DNA is TGTGCCAGCAGTTACTCGAGAAGGGACGAGCAGTACTTC. Amino acids: CASSYSRRDEQYF.